This TCR beta chain comes out of a study of CD8 T cells in Susac syndrome. In germline, CDR1 is LNHDA, CDR2 SQIVND (reference sequence). The CDR3 length is 10 residues. Trimming pared 7 bases from V and 6 bases from J, leaving 5 bases between. Random hexamers primed reverse transcription of 0.5 to 1 ug RNA. MiXCR, run by TCRdb on the immunoSEQ multiplex PCR reads, gives a single entry per CDR3 protein. Here the sample spans around 170,000 distinct CDR3 sequences, roughly 94% being singletons. A word on this clonotype: Its matching antigen is unknown.

Regarding the study as a whole: The authors found around 17 Susac-specific public clones in total CD8+ repertoires and five or six in CD8+ TEMRA repertoires.

This chain connects TRBV19 to TRBJ2-3; no reliable D call. Material: CD8+ T cells from PBMCs. The clonotype originates from a human donor with Susac syndrome. The CDR3: CASIGDTQYF. The CDR3 DNA follows: TGTGCCAGTATCGGGGATACGCAGTATTTT.